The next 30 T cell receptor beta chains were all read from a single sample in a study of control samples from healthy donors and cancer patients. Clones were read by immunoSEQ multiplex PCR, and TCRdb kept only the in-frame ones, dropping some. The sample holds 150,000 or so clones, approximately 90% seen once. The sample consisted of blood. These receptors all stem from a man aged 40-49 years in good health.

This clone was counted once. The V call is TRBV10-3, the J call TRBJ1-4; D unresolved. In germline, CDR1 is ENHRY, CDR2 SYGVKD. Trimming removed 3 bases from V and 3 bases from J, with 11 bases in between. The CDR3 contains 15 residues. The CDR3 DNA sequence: TGTGCCATCAGTGATCCCTCCGGAGCTAATGAAAAACTGTTTTTT. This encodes CAISDPSGANEKLFF.

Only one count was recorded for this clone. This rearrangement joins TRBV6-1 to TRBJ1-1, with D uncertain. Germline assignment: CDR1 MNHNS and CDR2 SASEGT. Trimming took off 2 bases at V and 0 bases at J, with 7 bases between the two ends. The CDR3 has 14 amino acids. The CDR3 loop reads CASSEKAVNTEAFF. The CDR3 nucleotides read TGTGCCAGCAGTGAAAAGGCGGTGAACACTGAAGCTTTCTTT.

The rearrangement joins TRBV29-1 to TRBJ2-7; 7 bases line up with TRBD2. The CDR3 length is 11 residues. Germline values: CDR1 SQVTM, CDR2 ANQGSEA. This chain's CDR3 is CRLAGYYEQYF. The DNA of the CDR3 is TGCAGATTAGCGGGTTACTACGAGCAGTACTTC.

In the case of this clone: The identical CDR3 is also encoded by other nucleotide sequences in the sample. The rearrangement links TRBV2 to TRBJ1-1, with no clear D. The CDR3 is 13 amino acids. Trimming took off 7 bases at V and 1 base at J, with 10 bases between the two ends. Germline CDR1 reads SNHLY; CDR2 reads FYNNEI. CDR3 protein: CASTSGRNTEAFF. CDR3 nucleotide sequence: TGTGCCAGCACCTCGGGCCGGAACACTGAAGCTTTCTTT.

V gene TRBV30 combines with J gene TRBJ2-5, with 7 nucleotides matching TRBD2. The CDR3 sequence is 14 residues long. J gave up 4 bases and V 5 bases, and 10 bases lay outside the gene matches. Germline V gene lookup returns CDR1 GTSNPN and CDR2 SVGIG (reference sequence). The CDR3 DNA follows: TGTGCCTGGGGGCGGGGGATGTCAGGAGAGACCCAGTACTTC. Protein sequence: CAWGRGMSGETQYF.

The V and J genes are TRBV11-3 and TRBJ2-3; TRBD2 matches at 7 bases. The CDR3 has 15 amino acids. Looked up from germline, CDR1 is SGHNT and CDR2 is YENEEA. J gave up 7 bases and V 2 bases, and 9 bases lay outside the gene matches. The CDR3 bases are TGTGCCAGCAGCTTATCGGGGGGTTTCGATCATACGCAGTATTTT. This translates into CASSLSGGFDHTQYF.

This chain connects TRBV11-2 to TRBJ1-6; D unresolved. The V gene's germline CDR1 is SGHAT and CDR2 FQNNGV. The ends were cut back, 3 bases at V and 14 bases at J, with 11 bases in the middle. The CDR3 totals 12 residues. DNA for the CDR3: TGTGCCAGCAGCTTGGATCGCGGCACCCTCCACTTT. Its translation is CASSLDRGTLHF. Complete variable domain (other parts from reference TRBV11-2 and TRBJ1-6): EAGVAQSPRYKIIEKRQSVAFWCNPISGHATLYWYQQILGQGPKLLIQFQNNGVVDDSQLPKDRFSAERLKGVDSTLKIQPAKLEDSAVYLCASSLDRGTLHFGNGTRLTVT.

CDR3: CASTSGAVGTGELFF. The CDR3 coding sequence is TGTGCCAGCACCTCAGGGGCGGTGGGTACCGGGGAGCTGTTTTTT. This chain uses TRBV28 with TRBJ2-2, with D possibly being TRBD1 (6 bases). Germline V lookup: CDR1 MDHEN, CDR2 SYDVKM. V lost 7 bases and J 5 bases, leaving 17 bases between the germline ends. CDR3 length equals 15 residues.

The CDR3 nucleotides are TGTGCCAGCAGCCAAGATTACACACCAAATGAGCAGTTCTTC. This sequence encodes CASSQDYTPNEQFF. The chain uses TRBV3-1 (or the pseudogene TRBV3-2) and TRBJ2-1; no reliable D call. The CDR3 totals 14 residues. Trimming took off 0 bases at V and 7 bases at J, with 10 bases between the two ends. CDR1 is LGHDT and CDR2 is YNNKEL in the germline V gene (reference sequence).

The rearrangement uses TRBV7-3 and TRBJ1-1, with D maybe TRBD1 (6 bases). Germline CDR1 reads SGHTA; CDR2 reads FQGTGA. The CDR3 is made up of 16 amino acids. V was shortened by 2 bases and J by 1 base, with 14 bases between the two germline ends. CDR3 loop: CASSLAGATRNTEAFF. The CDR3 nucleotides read TGTGCCAGCAGCTTAGCGGGGGCTACTAGGAACACTGAAGCTTTCTTT.

CDR3 bases: TGTGCCAGCAGGGACGGGATCTCCTACGAGCAGTACTTC. Amino acid sequence: CASRDGISYEQYF. The rearrangement links TRBV28 to TRBJ2-7; a possible D gene is TRBD2 (5 bases). The CDR3 sequence is 13 residues long. Trimming pared 6 bases from V and 0 bases from J, leaving 9 bases between. The germline CDR1 and CDR2 sequences are MDHEN and SYDVKM.

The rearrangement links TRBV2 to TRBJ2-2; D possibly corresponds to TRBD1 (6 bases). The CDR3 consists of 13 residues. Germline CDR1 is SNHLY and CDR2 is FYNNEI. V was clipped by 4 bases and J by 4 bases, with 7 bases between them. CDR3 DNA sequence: TGTGCCAGCAGTGGGGGGCCCACCGGGGAGCTGTTTTTT. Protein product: CASSGGPTGELFF.

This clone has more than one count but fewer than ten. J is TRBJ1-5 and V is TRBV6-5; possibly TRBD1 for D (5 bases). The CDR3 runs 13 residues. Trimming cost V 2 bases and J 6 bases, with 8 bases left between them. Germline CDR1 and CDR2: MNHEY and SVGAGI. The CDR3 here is CASSYDSLQPQHF. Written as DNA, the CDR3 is TGTGCCAGCAGTTACGACAGTCTTCAGCCCCAGCATTTT.

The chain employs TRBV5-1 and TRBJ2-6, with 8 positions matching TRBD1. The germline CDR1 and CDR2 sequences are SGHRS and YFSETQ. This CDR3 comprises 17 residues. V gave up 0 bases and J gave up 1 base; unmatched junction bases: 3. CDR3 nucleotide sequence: TGCGCCAGCAGCTTGGTTCAGGGGGCTTCTGGGGCCAACGTCCTGACTTTC. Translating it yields CASSLVQGASGANVLTF.

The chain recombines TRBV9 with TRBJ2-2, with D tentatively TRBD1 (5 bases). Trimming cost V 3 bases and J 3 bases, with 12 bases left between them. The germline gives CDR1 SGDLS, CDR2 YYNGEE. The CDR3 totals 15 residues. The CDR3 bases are TGTGCCAGCAGCGACCAGGGAAAGGACACCGGGGAGCTGTTTTTT. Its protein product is CASSDQGKDTGELFF.

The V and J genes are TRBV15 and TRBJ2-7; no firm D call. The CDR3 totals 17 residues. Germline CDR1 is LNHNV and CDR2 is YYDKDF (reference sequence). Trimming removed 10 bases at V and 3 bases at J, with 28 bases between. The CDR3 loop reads CANPHPNGYWGSYEQYF. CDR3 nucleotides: TGTGCCAATCCCCACCCCAACGGTTATTGGGGTAGCTACGAGCAGTACTTC.

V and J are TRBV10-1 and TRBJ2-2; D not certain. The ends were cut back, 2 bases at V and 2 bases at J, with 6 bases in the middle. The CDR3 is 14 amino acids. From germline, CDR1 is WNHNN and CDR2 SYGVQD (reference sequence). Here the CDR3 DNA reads TGCGCCAGCAGTGAGACTCGAAACACCGGGGAGCTGTTTTTT. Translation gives CASSETRNTGELFF.

CDR3 sequence reads: CASSPPSGSYEQYF. CDR3 nucleotide sequence: TGTGCCAGCTCCCCCCCCTCGGGCTCCTACGAGCAGTACTTC. This chain links TRBV18 with TRBJ2-7; no firm D call. The CDR3 covers 14 residues. Deletions cut 6 bases from V and 0 bases from J, with 12 bases between. Germline V gives CDR1 KGHSH, CDR2 LQKENI.

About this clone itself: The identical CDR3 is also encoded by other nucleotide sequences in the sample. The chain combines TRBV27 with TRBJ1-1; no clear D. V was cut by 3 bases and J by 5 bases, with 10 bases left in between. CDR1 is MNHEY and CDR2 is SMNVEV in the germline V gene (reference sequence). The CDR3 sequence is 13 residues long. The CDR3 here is CASSFREGTEAFF. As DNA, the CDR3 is TGTGCCAGCAGTTTTAGGGAAGGGACTGAAGCTTTCTTT.

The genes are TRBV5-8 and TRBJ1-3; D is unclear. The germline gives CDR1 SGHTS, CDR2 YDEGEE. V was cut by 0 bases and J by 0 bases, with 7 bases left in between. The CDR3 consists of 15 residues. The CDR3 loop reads CASSLEGSSGNTIYF. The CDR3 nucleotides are TGTGCCAGCAGCTTGGAAGGAAGCTCTGGAAACACCATATATTTT.

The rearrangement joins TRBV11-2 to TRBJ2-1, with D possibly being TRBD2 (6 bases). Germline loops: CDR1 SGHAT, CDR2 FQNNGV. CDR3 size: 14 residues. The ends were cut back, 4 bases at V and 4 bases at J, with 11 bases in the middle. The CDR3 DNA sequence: TGTGCCAGCAGCTCCCGACTAGTGTACAATGAGCAGTTCTTC. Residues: CASSSRLVYNEQFF.

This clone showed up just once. The CDR3 sequence: CAISESVSRSLHF. DNA of the CDR3: TGTGCCATCAGTGAGTCGGTCAGTCGGTCCCTCCACTTT. V is TRBV10-3 and J is TRBJ1-6; D remains ambiguous. Germline values: CDR1 ENHRY, CDR2 SYGVKD. V was clipped by 0 bases and J by 14 bases, with 11 bases between them. This CDR3 is built from 13 residues.

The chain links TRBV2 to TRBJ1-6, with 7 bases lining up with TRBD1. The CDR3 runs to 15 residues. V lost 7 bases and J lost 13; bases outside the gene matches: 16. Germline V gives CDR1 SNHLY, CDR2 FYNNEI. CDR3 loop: CASTKGTDLSGPLHF. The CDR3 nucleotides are TGTGCCAGCACCAAGGGGACAGATCTTTCTGGGCCCCTCCACTTT.

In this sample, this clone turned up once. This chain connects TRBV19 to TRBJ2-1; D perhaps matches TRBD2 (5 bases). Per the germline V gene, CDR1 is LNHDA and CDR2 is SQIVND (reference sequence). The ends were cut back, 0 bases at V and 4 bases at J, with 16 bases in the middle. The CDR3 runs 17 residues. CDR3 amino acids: CASSIDRGAAKYNEQFF. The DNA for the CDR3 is TGTGCCAGTAGTATAGATCGGGGAGCGGCTAAATACAATGAGCAGTTCTTC.

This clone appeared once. CDR3 sequence: CASSSLESGGASEQFF. The CDR3 DNA is TGCGCCAGCAGCTCTCTCGAGAGCGGGGGGGCCAGTGAGCAGTTCTTC. The genes are TRBV5-1 and TRBJ2-1; TRBD2 aligns across 10 bases. The CDR3 is 16 amino acids. The V segment lost 3 bases and the J segment 9 bases; nucleotides outside the gene matches: 12. Germline V CDR1 and CDR2: SGHRS, YFSETQ.

CDR3 sequence (DNA): TGTGCCAGCAGCCGACTCCCAGAGACCCAGTACTTC. Its translation is CASSRLPETQYF. The chain uses TRBV7-9 and TRBJ2-5, with D unclear. The CDR3 is 12 amino acids. Germline V gene data show CDR1 as SEHNR and CDR2 as FQNEAQ (reference sequence). V dropped 5 bases and J dropped 4 bases, with 8 bases sitting between them.

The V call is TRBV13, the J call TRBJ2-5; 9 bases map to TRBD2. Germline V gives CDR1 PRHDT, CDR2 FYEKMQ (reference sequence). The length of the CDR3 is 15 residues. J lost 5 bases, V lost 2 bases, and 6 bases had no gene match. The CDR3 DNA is TGTGCCAGCAGCTTAAAGGCTAGCGGGGTGGAGACCCAGTACTTC. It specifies CASSLKASGVETQYF.

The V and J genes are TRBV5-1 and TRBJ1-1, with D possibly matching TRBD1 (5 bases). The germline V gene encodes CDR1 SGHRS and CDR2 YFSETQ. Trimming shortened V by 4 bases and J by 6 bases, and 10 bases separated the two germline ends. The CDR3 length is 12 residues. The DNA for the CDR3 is TGCGCCAGCAGCGGTGAGGGGCCTGAAGCTTTCTTT. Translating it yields CASSGEGPEAFF.

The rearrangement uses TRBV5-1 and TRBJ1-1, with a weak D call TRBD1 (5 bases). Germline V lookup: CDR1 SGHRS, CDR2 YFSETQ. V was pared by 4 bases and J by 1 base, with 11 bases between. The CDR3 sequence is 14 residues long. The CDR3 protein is CASSPGRTNTEAFF. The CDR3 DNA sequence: TGCGCCAGCAGCCCGGGACGGACGAACACTGAAGCTTTCTTT.

This CDR3 is CASSLLPDQPQHF. CDR3 DNA: TGTGCCAGCAGCCTTCTTCCAGATCAGCCCCAGCATTTT. V is TRBV7-3 and J is TRBJ1-5; no definite D call. The V and J ends lost 5 bases and 5 bases respectively, with 10 bases between them. The length of the CDR3 is 13 residues. Germline CDR1 and CDR2: SGHTA and FQGTGA.